The clone carrying this TCR beta chain was picked up one time. The target antigen is unknown. The sample comes from a study of T cell repertoires in ileal Crohn's disease. Study-level background: All patients had surgery for stricturing (about 60%) or penetrating (39%) disease. Study-wide results and caveats: Clonality above 26.8% at surgery always came with endoscopic recurrence. Compared with non-smokers, active smokers at surgery showed more clonal expansions. Mucosal expansions were suggested to be mainly CD8 T cells.

Germline CDR1 and CDR2: SGHKS and YYEKEE (reference sequence). V dropped 3 bases and J dropped 2; count of bases not matched to a gene: 2. The CDR3 loop spans 13 amino acids. Assay used: immunoSEQ multiplex PCR; TCRdb lists only in-frame clones, some missing. The data contain about 15,000 clones, over 80% of them singletons. Sequenced sample: ileal tissue. This clonotype originated in an adult with Crohn's disease. This chain joins TRBV5-5 and TRBJ2-7; 7 bases are shared with TRBD2. The CDR3 sequence: CASSWGLTYEQYF. CDR3 DNA sequence: TGTGCCAGCAGCTGGGGACTAACCTACGAGCAGTACTTC.